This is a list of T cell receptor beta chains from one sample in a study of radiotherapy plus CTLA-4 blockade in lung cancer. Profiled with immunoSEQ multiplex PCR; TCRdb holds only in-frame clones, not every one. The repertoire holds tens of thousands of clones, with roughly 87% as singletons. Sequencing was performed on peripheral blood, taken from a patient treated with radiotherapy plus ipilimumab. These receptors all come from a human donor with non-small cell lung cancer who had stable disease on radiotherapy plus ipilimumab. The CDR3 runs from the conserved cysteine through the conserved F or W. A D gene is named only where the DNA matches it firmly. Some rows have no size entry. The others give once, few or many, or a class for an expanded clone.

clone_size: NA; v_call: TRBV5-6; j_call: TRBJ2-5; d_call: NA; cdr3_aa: CASSLATGETQYF; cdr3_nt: TGTGCCAGCAGCTTGGCGACGGGAGAGACCCAGTACTTC
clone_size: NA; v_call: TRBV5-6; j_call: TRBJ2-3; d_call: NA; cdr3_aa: CASSLEAGHTDTQYF; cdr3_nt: TGTGCCAGCAGCTTGGAGGCGGGACACACAGATACGCAGTATTTT
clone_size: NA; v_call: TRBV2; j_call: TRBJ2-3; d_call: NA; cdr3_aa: CASMDRPSTDTQYF; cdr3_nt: TGTGCCAGCATGGACAGACCTAGCACAGATACGCAGTATTTT
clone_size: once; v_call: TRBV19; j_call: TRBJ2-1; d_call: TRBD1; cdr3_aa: CASRTGPYRVNEQFF; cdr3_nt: TGTGCCAGTCGGACAGGGCCCTATCGGGTCAATGAGCAGTTCTTC
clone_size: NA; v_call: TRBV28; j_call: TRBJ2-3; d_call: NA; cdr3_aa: CASSLSRGAQSDTQYF; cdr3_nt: TGTGCCAGCAGTTTATCACGGGGGGCGCAGTCAGATACGCAGTATTTT
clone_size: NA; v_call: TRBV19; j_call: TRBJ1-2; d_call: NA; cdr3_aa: CASGGRTSYGYTF; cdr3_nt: TGTGCCAGTGGCGGTCGAACCTCCTATGGCTACACCTTC
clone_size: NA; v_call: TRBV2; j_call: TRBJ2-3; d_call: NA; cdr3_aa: CASLTDVGSYDTQYF; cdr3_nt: TGTGCCAGCCTAACAGACGTAGGGAGTTACGATACGCAGTATTTT
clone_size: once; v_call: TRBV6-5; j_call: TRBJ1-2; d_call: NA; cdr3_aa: CASSYTRTQGGYGYTF; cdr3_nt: TGTGCCAGCAGTTACACCCGAACCCAGGGCGGCTATGGCTACACCTTC
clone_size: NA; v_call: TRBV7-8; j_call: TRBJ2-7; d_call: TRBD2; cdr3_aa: CASSLDDSGSFYEQYF; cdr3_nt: TGTGCCAGCAGCTTAGACGACAGCGGGAGTTTTTACGAGCAGTACTTC
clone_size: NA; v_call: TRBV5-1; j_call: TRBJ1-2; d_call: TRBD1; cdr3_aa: CASSLGQGDYGYTF; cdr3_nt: TGCGCCAGCAGCTTGGGTCAGGGGGACTATGGCTACACCTTC
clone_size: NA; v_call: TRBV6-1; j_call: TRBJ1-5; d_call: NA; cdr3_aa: CASSVKGAQPQHF; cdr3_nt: TGTGCCAGCAGTGTAAAAGGGGCCCAGCCCCAGCATTTT
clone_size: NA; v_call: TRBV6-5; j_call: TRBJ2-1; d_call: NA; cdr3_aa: CASSRLADSYNEQFF; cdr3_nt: TGTGCCAGCAGCCGCTTAGCGGACTCCTACAATGAGCAGTTCTTC
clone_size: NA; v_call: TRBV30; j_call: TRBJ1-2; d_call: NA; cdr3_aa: CAWSVSGNYGYTF; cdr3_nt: TGTGCCTGGAGTGTATCAGGGAACTATGGCTACACCTTC